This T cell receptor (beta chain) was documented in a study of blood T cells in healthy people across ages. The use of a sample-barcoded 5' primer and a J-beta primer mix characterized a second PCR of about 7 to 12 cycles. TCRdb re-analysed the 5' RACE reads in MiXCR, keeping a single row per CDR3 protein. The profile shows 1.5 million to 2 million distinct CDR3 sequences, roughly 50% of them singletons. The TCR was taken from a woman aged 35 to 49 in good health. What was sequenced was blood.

The CDR3 DNA reads as TGTGCCAGCAGCCAAGTGCGCGCCCATGAGCAGTTCTTC. Translating it yields CASSQVRAHEQFF. The rearrangement links TRBV14 to TRBJ2-1; D unresolved. The germline CDR1 and CDR2 sequences are SGHDN and FVKESK. CDR3 length: 13 amino acids. V gave up 1 base and J gave up 8 bases, with 9 bases separating them.